This T cell receptor (beta chain) was captured by sequencing in a study of blood T cell repertoires in COVID-19. The CDR3 has 12 residues. With 0 bases removed from V and 8 bases from J, the gap between germline ends came to 7 bases. Germline V gene sequence: CDR1 MGHRA, CDR2 YSYEKL. Original methodology: Reference gene primer amplification gave nucleated cell count estimates. Repertoires were generated with immunoSEQ multiplex PCR, while TCRdb's copy carries only in-frame clones and drops some. That table furnishes V, J and clone size, whereas the DNA furnished D and trimming. The repertoire holds about 71,000 clones, with approximately 90% as singletons.

What was sequenced was peripheral blood. The chain joins TRBV4-1 to TRBJ1-2; maybe TRBD1 (5 bases). This receptor was obtained from an elderly woman with acute or convalescent COVID-19. The CDR3 nucleotides are TGCGCCAGCAGCCAAGAAGCAGGGGGCTACACCTTC. It yields the protein CASSQEAGGYTF.